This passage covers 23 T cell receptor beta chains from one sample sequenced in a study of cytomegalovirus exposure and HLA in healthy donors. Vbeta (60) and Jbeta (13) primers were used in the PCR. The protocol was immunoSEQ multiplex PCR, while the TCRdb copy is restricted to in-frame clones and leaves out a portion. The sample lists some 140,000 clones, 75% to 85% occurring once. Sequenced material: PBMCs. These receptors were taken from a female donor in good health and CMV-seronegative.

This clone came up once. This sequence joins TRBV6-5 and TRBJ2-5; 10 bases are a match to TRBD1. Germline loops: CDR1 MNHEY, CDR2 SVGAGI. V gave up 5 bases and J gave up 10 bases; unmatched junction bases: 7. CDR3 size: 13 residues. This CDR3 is CASSPPRDRGQYF. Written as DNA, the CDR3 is TGTGCCAGCAGTCCCCCCCGGGACAGGGGCCAGTACTTC.

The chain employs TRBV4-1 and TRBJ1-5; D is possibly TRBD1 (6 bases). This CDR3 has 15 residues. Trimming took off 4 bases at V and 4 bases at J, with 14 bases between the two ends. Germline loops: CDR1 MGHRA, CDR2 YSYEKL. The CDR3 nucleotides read TGCGCCAGCAGCCGCCAAGGACAGTCTAATCAGCCCCAGCATTTT. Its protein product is CASSRQGQSNQPQHF.

Written as DNA, the CDR3 is TGTGCCAGCAGCGTAGGAGGCAGGGAACCCTACACCTTC. Residues: CASSVGGREPYTF. The chain couples TRBV9 to TRBJ1-2; a possible D gene is TRBD1 (5 bases). The CDR3 loop spans 13 amino acids. CDR1 and CDR2 from the germline V gene are SGDLS and YYNGEE. V lost 0 bases and J 10 bases, leaving 13 bases between the germline ends.

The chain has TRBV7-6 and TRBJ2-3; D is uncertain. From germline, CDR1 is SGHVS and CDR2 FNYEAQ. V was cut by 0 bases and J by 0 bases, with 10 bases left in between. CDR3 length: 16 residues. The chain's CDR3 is CASSLAHGLSTDTQYF. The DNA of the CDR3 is TGTGCCAGCAGCTTAGCGCACGGTCTTAGCACAGATACGCAGTATTTT. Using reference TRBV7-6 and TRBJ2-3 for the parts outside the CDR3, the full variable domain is GAGVSQSPRYKVTKRGQDVALRCDPISGHVSLYWYRQALGQGPEFLTYFNYEAQQDKSGLPNDRFSAERPEGSISTLTIQRTEQRDSAMYRCASSLAHGLSTDTQYFGPGTRLTVL.

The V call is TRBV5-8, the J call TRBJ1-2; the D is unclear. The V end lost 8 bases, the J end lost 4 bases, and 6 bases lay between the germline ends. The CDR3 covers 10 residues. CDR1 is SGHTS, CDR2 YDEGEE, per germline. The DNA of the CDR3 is TGTGCCAGTCATCCCTATGGCTACACCTTC. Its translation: CASHPYGYTF.

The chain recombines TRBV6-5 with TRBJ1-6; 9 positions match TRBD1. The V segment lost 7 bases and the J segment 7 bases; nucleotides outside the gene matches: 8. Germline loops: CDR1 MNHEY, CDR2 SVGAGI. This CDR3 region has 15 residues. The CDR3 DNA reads TGTGCCAGCAAAGCGGACAGGGGATTAAATTCACCCCTCCACTTT. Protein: CASKADRGLNSPLHF.

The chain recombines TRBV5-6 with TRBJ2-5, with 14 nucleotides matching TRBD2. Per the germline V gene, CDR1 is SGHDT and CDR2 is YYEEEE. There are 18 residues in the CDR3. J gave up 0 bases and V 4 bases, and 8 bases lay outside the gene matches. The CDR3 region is CASSPPTSGGAYQETQYF. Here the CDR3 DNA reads TGTGCCAGCAGCCCACCGACTAGCGGGGGGGCGTACCAAGAGACCCAGTACTTC.

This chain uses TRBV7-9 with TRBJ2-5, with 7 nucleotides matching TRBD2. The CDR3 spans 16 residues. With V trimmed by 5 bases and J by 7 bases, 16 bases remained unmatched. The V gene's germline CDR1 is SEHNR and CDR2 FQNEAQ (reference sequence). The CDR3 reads CASSENRDPTGGTQYF. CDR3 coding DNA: TGTGCCAGCAGCGAAAACCGGGACCCCACGGGGGGGACCCAGTACTTC.

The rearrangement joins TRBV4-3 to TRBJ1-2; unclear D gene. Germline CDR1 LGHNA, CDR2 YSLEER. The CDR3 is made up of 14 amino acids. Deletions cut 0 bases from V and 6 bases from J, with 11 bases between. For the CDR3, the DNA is TGCGCCAGCAGCCAAGACTGGGCCGGGGATGGCTACACCTTC. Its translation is CASSQDWAGDGYTF.

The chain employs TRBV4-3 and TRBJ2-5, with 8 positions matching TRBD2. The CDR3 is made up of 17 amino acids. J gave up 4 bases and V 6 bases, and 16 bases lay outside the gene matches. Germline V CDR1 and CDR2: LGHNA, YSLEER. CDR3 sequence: CASRKALTGGILETQYF. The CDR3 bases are TGCGCCAGCAGAAAAGCCTTAACGGGGGGGATACTAGAGACCCAGTACTTC.

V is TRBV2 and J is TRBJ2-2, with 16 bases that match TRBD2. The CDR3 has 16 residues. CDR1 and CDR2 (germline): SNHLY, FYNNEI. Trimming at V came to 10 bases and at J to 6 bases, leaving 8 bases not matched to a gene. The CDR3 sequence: CAISGLAGGPSGELFF. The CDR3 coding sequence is TGTGCCATCTCGGGACTAGCGGGAGGGCCTTCCGGGGAGCTGTTTTTT.

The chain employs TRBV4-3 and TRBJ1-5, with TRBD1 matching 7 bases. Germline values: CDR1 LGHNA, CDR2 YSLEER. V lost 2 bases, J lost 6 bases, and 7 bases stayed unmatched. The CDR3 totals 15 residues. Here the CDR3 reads CASSQHGPGGQPQHF. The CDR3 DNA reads TGCGCCAGCAGCCAACACGGCCCAGGGGGTCAGCCCCAGCATTTT.

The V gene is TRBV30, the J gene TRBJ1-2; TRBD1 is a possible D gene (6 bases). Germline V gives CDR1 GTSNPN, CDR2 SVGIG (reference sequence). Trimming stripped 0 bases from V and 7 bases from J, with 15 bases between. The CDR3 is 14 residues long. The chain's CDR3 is CAWSVQGTGCGYTF. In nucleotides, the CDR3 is TGTGCCTGGAGTGTACAGGGAACAGGGTGTGGCTACACCTTC.

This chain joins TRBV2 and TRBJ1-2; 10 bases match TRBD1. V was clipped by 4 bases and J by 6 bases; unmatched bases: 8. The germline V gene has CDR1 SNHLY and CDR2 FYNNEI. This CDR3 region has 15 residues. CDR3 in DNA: TGTGCCAGCAGTGGACAGGGGGCGGGTATGAATGGCTACACCTTC. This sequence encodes CASSGQGAGMNGYTF.

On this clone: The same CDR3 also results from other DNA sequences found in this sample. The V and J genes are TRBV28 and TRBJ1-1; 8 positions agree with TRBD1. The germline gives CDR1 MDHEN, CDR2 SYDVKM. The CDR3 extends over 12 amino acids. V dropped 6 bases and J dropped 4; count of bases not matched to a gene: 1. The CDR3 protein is CASRTGGTEAFF. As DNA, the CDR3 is TGTGCCAGCAGAACAGGGGGCACTGAAGCTTTCTTT.

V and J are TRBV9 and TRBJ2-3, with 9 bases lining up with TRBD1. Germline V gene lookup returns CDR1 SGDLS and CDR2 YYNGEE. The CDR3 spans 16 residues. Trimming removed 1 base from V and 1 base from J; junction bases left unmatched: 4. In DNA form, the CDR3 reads TGTGCCAGCAGCGTACGGACAGGGGAGGGCACAGATACGCAGTATTTT. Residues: CASSVRTGEGTDTQYF.

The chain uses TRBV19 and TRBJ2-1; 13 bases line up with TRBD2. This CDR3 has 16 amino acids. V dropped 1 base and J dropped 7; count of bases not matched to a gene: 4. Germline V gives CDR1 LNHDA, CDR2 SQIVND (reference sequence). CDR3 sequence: CASSIGLAGGWNEQFF. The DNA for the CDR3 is TGTGCCAGTAGTATAGGACTAGCGGGGGGCTGGAATGAGCAGTTCTTC.

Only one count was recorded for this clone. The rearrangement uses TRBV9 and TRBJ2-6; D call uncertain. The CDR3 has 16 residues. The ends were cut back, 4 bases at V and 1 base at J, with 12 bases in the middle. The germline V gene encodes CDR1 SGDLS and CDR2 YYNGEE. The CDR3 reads CASSITHLSGANVLTF. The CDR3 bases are TGTGCCAGCAGCATCACTCACTTGTCTGGGGCCAACGTCCTGACTTTC.

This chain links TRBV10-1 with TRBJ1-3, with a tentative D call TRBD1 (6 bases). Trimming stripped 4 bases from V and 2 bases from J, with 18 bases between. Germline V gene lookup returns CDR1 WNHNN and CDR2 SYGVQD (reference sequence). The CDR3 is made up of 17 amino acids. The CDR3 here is CASSAQGSLNPGNTIYF. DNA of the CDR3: TGCGCCAGCAGTGCGCAGGGGTCATTAAATCCTGGAAACACCATATATTTT.

The chain's CDR3 is CASSLGDSYNEQFF. The CDR3 DNA follows: TGCGCCAGCAGCTTGGGGGACAGCTACAATGAGCAGTTCTTC. The chain is built from TRBV5-1 and TRBJ2-1; 7 nucleotides match TRBD1. J gave up 3 bases and V 0 bases, and 0 bases lay outside the gene matches. In germline, CDR1 is SGHRS, CDR2 YFSETQ. The CDR3 sequence is 14 residues long.

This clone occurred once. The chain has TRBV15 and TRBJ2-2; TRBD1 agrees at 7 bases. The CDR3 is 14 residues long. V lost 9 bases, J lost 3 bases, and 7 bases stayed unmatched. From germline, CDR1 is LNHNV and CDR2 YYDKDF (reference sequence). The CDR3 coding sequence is TGTGCCACGAGGGACAGTAGATACACCGGGGAGCTGTTTTTT. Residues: CATRDSRYTGELFF.

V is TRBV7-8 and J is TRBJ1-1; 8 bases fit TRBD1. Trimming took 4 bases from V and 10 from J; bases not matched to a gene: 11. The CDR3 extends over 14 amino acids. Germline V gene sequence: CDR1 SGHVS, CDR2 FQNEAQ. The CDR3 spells CASSSGAGGGGAFF. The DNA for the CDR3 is TGTGCCAGCAGCTCCGGGGCAGGGGGCGGCGGAGCTTTCTTT.

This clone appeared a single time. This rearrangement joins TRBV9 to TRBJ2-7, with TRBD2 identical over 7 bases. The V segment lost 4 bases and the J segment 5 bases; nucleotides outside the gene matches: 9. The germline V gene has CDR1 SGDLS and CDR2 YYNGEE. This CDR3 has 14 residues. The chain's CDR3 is CASSSPRGENEQYF. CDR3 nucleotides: TGTGCCAGCAGCTCCCCCCGGGGGGAGAACGAGCAGTACTTC. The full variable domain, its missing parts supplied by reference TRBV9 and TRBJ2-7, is DSGVTQTPKHLITATGQRVTLRCSPRSGDLSVYWYQQSLDQGLQFLIQYYNGEERAKGNILERFSAQQFPDLHSELNLSSLELGDSALYFCASSSPRGENEQYFGPGTRLTVT.